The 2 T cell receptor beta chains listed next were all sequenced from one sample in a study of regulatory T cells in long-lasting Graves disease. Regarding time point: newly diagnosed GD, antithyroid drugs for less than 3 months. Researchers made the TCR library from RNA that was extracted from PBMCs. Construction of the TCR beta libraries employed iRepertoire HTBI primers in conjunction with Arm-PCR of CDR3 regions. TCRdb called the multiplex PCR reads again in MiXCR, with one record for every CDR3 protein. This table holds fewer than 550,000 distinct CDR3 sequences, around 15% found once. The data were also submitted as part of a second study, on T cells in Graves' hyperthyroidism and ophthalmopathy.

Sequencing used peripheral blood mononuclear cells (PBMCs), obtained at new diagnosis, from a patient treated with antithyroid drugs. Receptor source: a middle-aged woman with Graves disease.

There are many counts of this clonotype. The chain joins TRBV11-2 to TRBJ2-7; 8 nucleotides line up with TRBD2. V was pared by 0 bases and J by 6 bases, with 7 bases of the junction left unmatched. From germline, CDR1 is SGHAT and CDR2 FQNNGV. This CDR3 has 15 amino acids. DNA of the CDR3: TGTGCCAGCAGCTTAGACGGGGGGGCCTTCTTCGAGCAGTACTTC. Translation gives CASSLDGGAFFEQYF.

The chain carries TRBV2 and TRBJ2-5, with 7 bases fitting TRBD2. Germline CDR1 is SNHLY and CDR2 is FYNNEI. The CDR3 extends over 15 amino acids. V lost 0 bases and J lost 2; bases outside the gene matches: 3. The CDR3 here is CASSEATGGQETQYF. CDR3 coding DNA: TGTGCCAGCAGTGAAGCAACGGGGGGACAAGAGACCCAGTACTTC.